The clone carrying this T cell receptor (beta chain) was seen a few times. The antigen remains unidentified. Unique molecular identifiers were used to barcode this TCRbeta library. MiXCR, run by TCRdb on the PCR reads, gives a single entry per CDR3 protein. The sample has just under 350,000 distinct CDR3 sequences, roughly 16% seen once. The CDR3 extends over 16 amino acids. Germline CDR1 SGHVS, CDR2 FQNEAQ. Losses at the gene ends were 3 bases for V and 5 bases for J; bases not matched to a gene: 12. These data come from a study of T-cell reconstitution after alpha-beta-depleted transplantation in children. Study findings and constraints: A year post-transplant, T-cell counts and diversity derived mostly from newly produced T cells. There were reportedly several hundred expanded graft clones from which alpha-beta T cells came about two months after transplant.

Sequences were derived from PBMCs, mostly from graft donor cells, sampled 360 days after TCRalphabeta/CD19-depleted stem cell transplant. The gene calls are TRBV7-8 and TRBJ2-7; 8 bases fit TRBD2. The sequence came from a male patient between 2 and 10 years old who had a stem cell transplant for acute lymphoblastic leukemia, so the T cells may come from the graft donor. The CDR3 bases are TGTGCCAGCAGCTTTCTACCGGGACTAGAAAGGAACGAGCAGTACTTC. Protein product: CASSFLPGLERNEQYF.